This T cell receptor beta chain comes out of a study of cytomegalovirus exposure and HLA in healthy donors. The germline V and J ends were trimmed by 3 bases and 7 bases, with 18 bases remaining between them. Per the germline V gene, CDR1 is SGHTA and CDR2 is FQGNSA. The CDR3 contains 15 residues. The PCR had 60 Vbeta and 13 Jbeta primers. Using immunoSEQ multiplex PCR, the repertoire was profiled, and TCRdb retains in-frame clones only, with some absent. Altogether about 130,000 clones are present, around four fifths being singletons, with the ten largest covering 4.5% to 5.5%. J is TRBJ2-5 and V is TRBV7-2; TRBD1 might be the D (6 bases). The specimen sequenced was PBMCs. This TCR came from a man aged 25 to 45 in good health and CMV-seronegative. The chain's CDR3 is CASSFVQGPMGTQYF. The CDR3 DNA sequence: TGTGCCAGCAGCTTTGTACAGGGCCCGATGGGGACCCAGTACTTC.